This is a list of T cell receptor beta chains from one sample in a study of siplizumab effects on memory and regulatory T cells. Libraries were prepared by immunoSEQ multiplex PCR; TCRdb keeps only in-frame clonotypes and omits some of them. The repertoire holds about 50,000 clones, with approximately 93% as singletons. What was sequenced was CD8+ T cells sorted from blood. The receptors originated from a human donor in good health. CDR3s include the opening cysteine and the closing phenylalanine or tryptophan. The D gene is left open where the match is weak. A row's size may be missing; if present it is once, few, many or a size class.

clone_size,j_call,v_call,d_call,cdr3_nt,cdr3_aa
NA,TRBJ1-4,TRBV6-1,NA,TGTGCCAGCAGTGAACGAGGGGACACCCGTAATGAAAAACTGTTTTTT,CASSERGDTRNEKLFF
NA,TRBJ1-5,TRBV28,NA,TGTGCCAGCAGTTCTACGGATTCCTGGGAGCATTTT,CASSSTDSWEHF
NA,TRBJ2-1,TRBV7-9,TRBD1,TGTGCCAGCAGCCCAAGACAGGGTCCGAGCTCCTACAATGAGCAGTTCTTC,CASSPRQGPSSYNEQFF
once,TRBJ2-3,TRBV7-9,TRBD2,TGTGCCAGCAGCTCCGGGGGGGGCTTTCGCACAGATACGCAGTATTTT,CASSSGGGFRTDTQYF
NA,TRBJ2-4,TRBV2,NA,TGTGCCAGCAGTGAATGGGGACCGACGGGTTATCGGGACATTCAGTACTTC,CASSEWGPTGYRDIQYF
NA,TRBJ1-2,TRBV9,NA,TGTGCCAGCAGCGTAAATACAGCTACTAACTATGGCTACACCTTC,CASSVNTATNYGYTF
NA,TRBJ2-7,TRBV5-1,NA,TGCGCCAGCAGCTTGGAACGGGCAGGGATCCTCTCCTACGAGCAGTACTTC,CASSLERAGILSYEQYF
few,TRBJ2-6,TRBV6-4,NA,TGTGCCAGCAGTGACACAGGCTCTGGGGCCAACGTCCTGACTTTC,CASSDTGSGANVLTF
NA,TRBJ2-7,TRBV9,NA,TGTGCCAGCAGCGTAGTGGGGGGGCCGCAATCAGACGACGAGCAGTACTTC,CASSVVGGPQSDDEQYF
NA,TRBJ2-3,TRBV28,TRBD2,TGTGCCAGCAGTTTGTTAGCGGGAGTTTCTGGAGATACGCAGTATTTT,CASSLLAGVSGDTQYF
NA,TRBJ2-7,TRBV9,NA,TGTGCCAGCAGCGTAGAATCGGGTTCCTCCTACGAGCAGTACTTC,CASSVESGSSYEQYF
NA,TRBJ2-2,TRBV28,TRBD1,TGTGCCAGCAGTTTAGGCCCCAGGACAGGGGGCCCACAAAGGACCGGGGAGCTGTTTTTT,CASSLGPRTGGPQRTGELFF
once,TRBJ2-7,TRBV15,NA,TGTGCCACCAGCAGGGAGACTAGAGGCTTCTACGAGCAGTACTTC,CATSRETRGFYEQYF
once,TRBJ2-1,TRBV7-2,TRBD2,TGTGCCAGCAGCTTAGCGTTAGCGGGAGGGCCGGCTGAGCAGTTCTTC,CASSLALAGGPAEQFF
NA,TRBJ1-5,TRBV27,TRBD1,TGTGCCAGCAGTCCCCGCCCTCCCGGGACAGGTTCGGGCATCAATCAGCCCCAGCATTTT,CASSPRPPGTGSGINQPQHF
NA,TRBJ2-1,TRBV30,TRBD2,TGTGCCTGGAGTGTAGTCCCCCGGCTAGCGGCCTACAATGAGCAGTTCTTC,CAWSVVPRLAAYNEQFF
NA,TRBJ2-5,TRBV15,TRBD1,TGTGCCACCAGCAGGCGACAGGGCTTAGAGACCCAGTACTTC,CATSRRQGLETQYF
NA,TRBJ2-7,TRBV6-4,TRBD1,TGTGCCAGCAGTGAAACAGGGGACTACGAGCAGTACTTC,CASSETGDYEQYF
NA,TRBJ2-1,TRBV6-1,TRBD1,TGTGCCAGCAGTGAAGGGACAGGAATTTATGAGCAGTTCTTC,CASSEGTGIYEQFF
NA,TRBJ1-4,TRBV30,NA,TGTGCCTGGAGTGGGGCTCAGGGGACCCCCTATTTTAATGAAAAACTGTTTTTT,CAWSGAQGTPYFNEKLFF
NA,TRBJ2-7,TRBV29-1,NA,TGCAGCGTCAACAGGGACGGCGAGCAGTACTTC,CSVNRDGEQYF
once,TRBJ2-2,TRBV7-2,NA,TGTGCCAGCACCAAGGTCATCATTCCAGGCACCGGGGAGCTGTTTTTT,CASTKVIIPGTGELFF
NA,TRBJ2-1,TRBV28,NA,TGTGCCAGCAGGCCCAGGGCGGGGGCGAACTACAATGAGCAGTTCTTC,CASRPRAGANYNEQFF
large,TRBJ2-7,TRBV7-9,NA,TGTGCCAGCAGCTTAGAGTTTGGGTCCAACCCCTACGAGCAGTACTTC,CASSLEFGSNPYEQYF
NA,TRBJ2-7,TRBV27,NA,TGTGCCAGCACCACTATCTCGCCAAGCTCGGCGGGCGAGCAGTACTTC,CASTTISPSSAGEQYF
NA,TRBJ2-7,TRBV14,NA,TGTGCCAGCAGCCCACGATCTGAGGACGGGATCGAGCAGTACTTC,CASSPRSEDGIEQYF
few,TRBJ2-1,TRBV9,NA,TGTGCCAGCAGCTCCCACAGAGGGGGGGACTATAGGAATGAGCAGTTCTTC,CASSSHRGGDYRNEQFF
once,TRBJ2-2,TRBV7-9,NA,TGTGCCAGCACGGAGGTACCGAACACCGGGGAGCTGTTTTTT,CASTEVPNTGELFF
NA,TRBJ2-7,TRBV4-1,TRBD1,TGCGCCAGCAGCCATCGGACAGGGTCTGACGAGCAGTACTTC,CASSHRTGSDEQYF
NA,TRBJ1-5,TRBV4-1,NA,TGCGCCAGCAGCCAAGGTAGGAGCCAGGGCGAGAATCAGCCCCAGCATTTT,CASSQGRSQGENQPQHF
NA,TRBJ1-1,TRBV2,NA,TGTGCCAGCAGTGAAGGTCGCGGGACTGAAGCTGTCTTT,CASSEGRGTEAVF
NA,TRBJ2-7,TRBV7-8,NA,TGTGCCAGCAGCCGTCCCGGGACGAACTCCTACGAGCAGTACTTC,CASSRPGTNSYEQYF
once,TRBJ2-1,TRBV28,TRBD2,TGTGCCAGCAGGGGACTAGAAACTAGCCGCTCGGGGAATGAGCAGTTCTTC,CASRGLETSRSGNEQFF
NA,TRBJ2-5,TRBV12-5,TRBD2,TGTGCTAGTGGCAGCGGGGGAGAAGAGACCCAGTACTTC,CASGSGGEETQYF
NA,TRBJ1-2,TRBV29-1,TRBD1,TGCAGCGTTGGGGACAGAAACTATGGCTACACCTTC,CSVGDRNYGYTF
NA,TRBJ2-1,TRBV4-1,NA,TGCGCCAGCAGCCAAGATGGAATGGAGCAGTTCTTC,CASSQDGMEQFF
NA,TRBJ2-7,TRBV9,NA,TGTGCCAGCGCTATAGGGGCAGACAGCTCCTACGAGCAGTACTTC,CASAIGADSSYEQYF
NA,TRBJ2-7,TRBV2,TRBD2,TGTGCCAGCAGTGGCCACCTAGCGGCTACCTACGAGCAGTACTTC,CASSGHLAATYEQYF
NA,TRBJ2-7,TRBV5-4,NA,TGTGCCAGCAGCCCCCCCACGAGTTTGGAGCAGTACTTC,CASSPPTSLEQYF
NA,TRBJ2-1,TRBV29-1,NA,TGCAGCGTTGAGGGGGACGTCAATGAGCAGTTCTTC,CSVEGDVNEQFF
NA,TRBJ1-2,TRBV30,TRBD1,TGTGCCTGGAGTCGGACAGGTGACTATGGCTACACCTTC,CAWSRTGDYGYTF
once,TRBJ2-1,TRBV28,NA,TGTGCCAGCAATCTTTCAGGACACCTCTCCTCCGAGGACAACAATGAGCAGTTCTTC,CASNLSGHLSSEDNNEQFF
NA,TRBJ2-5,TRBV5-8,NA,TGTGCCAGCAGCGCCGCGGGTGGGCACACCCAGGGAGAGACCCAGTACTTC,CASSAAGGHTQGETQYF
NA,TRBJ2-7,TRBV28,TRBD1,TGTGCCAGCGAAGACAGGGTTGCCTACGAGCAGTACTTC,CASEDRVAYEQYF